The sequence of this TCR beta chain was determined in a study of identical twins. The CDR3 covers 16 residues. Germline CDR1 MNHNS, CDR2 SASEGT. Unmatched junction bases numbered 7, after V lost 5 bases and J lost 0 bases. With no exceptions, donors were healthy Caucasians. One entry per CDR3 protein, called by TCRdb with MiXCR from the 5' RACE reads. The sample has 450,000 or so distinct CDR3 sequences, 20% to 25% seen once; the top ten hold 2.9%. This same sample was also taken into another study, of T cells expressing NK-cell markers.

Sequencing was carried out using CD4+ T cells sorted from blood. This sequence joins TRBV6-1 and TRBJ2-4; TRBD1 matches 7 bases. The sequence was collected from a woman between 18 and 29 years old in good health. CDR3 sequence reads: CASSTTGAIAKNIQYF. The CDR3 region has the DNA TGTGCCAGCAGTACCACAGGGGCTATAGCCAAAAACATTCAGTACTTC.